The sequence of this T cell receptor (beta chain) was determined in a study of cytotoxic CD8 clonotypes in ibrutinib-treated CLL. The assay was immunoSEQ multiplex PCR, and TCRdb's table has in-frame clones only and misses some. The sample yields 200,000 or so clones, 60% to 80% seen once. Germline V gives CDR1 MNHEY, CDR2 SVGAGI. This CDR3 spans 14 amino acids. Trimming took 4 bases from V and 6 from J; bases not matched to a gene: 1. This chain links TRBV6-5 with TRBJ1-6, with TRBD1 matching 9 bases. This specimen consisted of PBMCs, obtained after 12 months of ibrutinib treatment. This TCR was sampled from a human donor with chronic lymphocytic leukemia. For the CDR3, the DNA is TGTGCCAGCAGTTCGGACAGGGGTAATTCACCCCTCCACTTT. Amino acids: CASSSDRGNSPLHF.